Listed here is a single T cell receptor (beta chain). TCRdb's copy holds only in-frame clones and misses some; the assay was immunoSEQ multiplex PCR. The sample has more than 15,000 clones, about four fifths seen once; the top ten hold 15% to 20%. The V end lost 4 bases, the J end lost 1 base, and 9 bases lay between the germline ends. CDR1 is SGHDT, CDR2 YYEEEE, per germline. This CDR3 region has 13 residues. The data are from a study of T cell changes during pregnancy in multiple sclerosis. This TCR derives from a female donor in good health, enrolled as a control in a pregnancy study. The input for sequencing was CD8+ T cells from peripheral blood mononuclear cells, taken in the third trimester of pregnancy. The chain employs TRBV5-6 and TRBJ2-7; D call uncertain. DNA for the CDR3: TGTGCCAGCAGCCCCTACGGGTCCTACGAGCAGTACTTC. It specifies CASSPYGSYEQYF.